Below, 29 T cell receptor beta chains from the same sample are listed, as sequenced in a study of blood T cell repertoires in COVID-19. Using immunoSEQ multiplex PCR, the repertoire was profiled, and TCRdb retains in-frame clones only, with some absent. The sample shows some 300,000 clones, 90% of them seen only once. The sequencing sample was made of PBMCs or T cells enriched from blood (not recorded which). The origin of the receptors is a woman aged 18 to 35 with acute COVID-19.

This CDR3 reads CASSFRVGEAFF. The CDR3 DNA reads TGTGCCAGCAGTTTCAGGGTGGGTGAAGCTTTCTTT. The chain is built from TRBV28 and TRBJ1-1; D possibly corresponds to TRBD1 (5 bases). This CDR3 region has 12 residues. Germline V CDR1 and CDR2: MDHEN, SYDVKM. V shed 3 bases and J shed 7 bases, with 9 bases lying between them.

This clone was seen a few times. The gene calls are TRBV29-1 and TRBJ1-4; the D is unclear. Trimming removed 7 bases at V and 3 bases at J, with 15 bases between. The CDR3 consists of 14 residues. Germline V gene lookup returns CDR1 SQVTM and CDR2 ANQGSEA. In DNA form, the CDR3 reads TGCAGCGCGATCGCTGATGTAGCTAATGAAAAACTGTTTTTT. This sequence encodes CSAIADVANEKLFF.

The gene calls are TRBV27 and TRBJ1-6; 10 nucleotides agree with TRBD1. V was clipped by 3 bases and J by 9 bases; unmatched bases: 5. The CDR3 is 15 residues long. Germline lookup yields CDR1 MNHEY and CDR2 SMNVEV (reference sequence). Here the CDR3 DNA reads TGTGCCAGCAGTTTTCTAGGGACAGGGGTTTCACCCCTCCACTTT. It yields the protein CASSFLGTGVSPLHF.

This clone showed up just a few times. The chain is built from TRBV2 and TRBJ1-5; tentatively, D is TRBD1 (5 bases). Between the trimmed V and J ends, which lost 4 bases and 0 bases, there was a span of 10 bases. This CDR3 region has 15 residues. Germline loops: CDR1 SNHLY, CDR2 FYNNEI. The CDR3: CASSGPGYSNQPQHF. The CDR3 DNA follows: TGTGCCAGCAGTGGCCCAGGGTATAGCAATCAGCCCCAGCATTTT.

V and J are TRBV9 and TRBJ1-2; D might be TRBD1 (5 bases). CDR1 is SGDLS and CDR2 is YYNGEE in the germline V gene. This CDR3 spans 18 amino acids. The V end was cut by 0 bases, the J end by 2 bases, with 20 bases between. The CDR3 DNA reads as TGTGCCAGCAGCGTAGAGGCAAGGGAGGCCGGGGGGAACTATGGCTACACCTTC. Translated: CASSVEAREAGGNYGYTF.

The CDR3 DNA reads TGTGCCAGCAGCCCTAGCGGACTAGCGGCTAGCACAGATACGCAGTATTTT. Amino acids: CASSPSGLAASTDTQYF. The J gene is TRBJ2-3, the V gene TRBV27; 10 positions agree with TRBD2. The V gene end was trimmed by 6 bases and the J gene end by 0 bases; junction bases not matched to a gene: 9. Germline CDR1 reads MNHEY; CDR2 reads SMNVEV (reference sequence). The CDR3 covers 17 residues.

This clone has only a few counts. One end of the junction varies from germline; a read error may be responsible. This chain joins TRBV12-3 or TRBV12-4 and TRBJ1-2; possibly TRBD1 for D (5 bases). The CDR3 contains 10 residues. CDR3 in DNA: TGTGCCAGCAGTGGACACGTCCACGCCTTC. This gives the protein CASSGHVHAF.

This chain links TRBV28 with TRBJ1-6; D is unresolved. This CDR3 spans 17 amino acids. The V and J ends lost 9 bases and 7 bases respectively, with 25 bases between them. Germline CDR1 and CDR2: MDHEN and SYDVKM. The CDR3 protein is CASSEGGGLTLNSPLHF. The DNA of the CDR3 is TGTGCCAGTAGCGAGGGTGGAGGACTGACGCTAAATTCACCCCTCCACTTT.

The genes are TRBV18 and TRBJ2-7; 8 positions agree with TRBD1. J was trimmed by 0 bases and V by 3 bases; bases with no gene match: 10. The CDR3 length is 17 residues. The V gene's germline CDR1 is KGHSH and CDR2 LQKENI. CDR3 region: CASSPQGTGHLSYEQYF. The CDR3 nucleotides read TGTGCCAGCTCACCTCAAGGGACAGGACATCTCTCCTACGAGCAGTACTTC. The whole variable domain, remainder taken from reference TRBV18 and TRBJ2-7, is NAGVMQNPRHLVRRRGQEARLRCSPMKGHSHVYWYRQLPEEGLKFMVYLQKENIIDESGMPKERFSAEFPKEGPSILRIQQVVRGDSAAYFCASSPQGTGHLSYEQYFGPGTRLTVT.

The chain uses TRBV27 and TRBJ1-1; D call uncertain. Trimming shortened V by 3 bases and J by 1 base, and 9 bases separated the two germline ends. The germline V gene encodes CDR1 MNHEY and CDR2 SMNVEV (reference sequence). The CDR3 is made up of 14 amino acids. The CDR3 sequence: CASSLNIPNTEAFF. DNA for the CDR3: TGTGCCAGCAGTTTGAACATCCCGAACACTGAAGCTTTCTTT.

The V gene is TRBV18, the J gene TRBJ1-1; perhaps TRBD1 as D (5 bases). CDR1 KGHSH and CDR2 LQKENI come from the germline V gene. Between the trimmed V and J ends, which lost 3 bases and 8 bases, there was a span of 10 bases. This CDR3 region has 12 residues. The CDR3 reads CASSPEGREAFF. The CDR3 DNA reads TGTGCCAGCTCACCGGAGGGGCGGGAAGCTTTCTTT.

The chain combines TRBV18 with TRBJ2-5, with a tentative D call TRBD1 (6 bases). The germline V gene encodes CDR1 KGHSH and CDR2 LQKENI. V was trimmed by 1 base and J by 2 bases, leaving 14 bases between them. The CDR3 has 16 residues. The CDR3 nucleotides are TGTGCCAGCTCACCACGGGGGCCAGGGAATCAAGAGACCCAGTACTTC. It specifies CASSPRGPGNQETQYF.

The V call is TRBV27, the J call TRBJ2-1, with 10 bases fitting TRBD2. V lost 6 bases to trimming and J lost 6 bases; unmatched junction nucleotides: 8. CDR3 size: 15 residues. The germline gives CDR1 MNHEY, CDR2 SMNVEV (reference sequence). CDR3 loop: CASSIPGLASNEQFF. CDR3 sequence (DNA): TGTGCCAGCAGCATACCGGGACTAGCGTCCAATGAGCAGTTCTTC.

This chain connects TRBV24-1 to TRBJ2-3, with TRBD2 matching over 16 bases. Germline trimming cut 11 bases from V and 1 base from J; bases unmatched to any gene: 14. The germline gives CDR1 KGHDR, CDR2 SFDVKD. This CDR3 has 19 residues. The DNA of the CDR3 is TGTGCCATTGGGATCTCCCCGGGACTAGCGGGAGGGGGCACAGATACGCAGTATTTT. Translated, it gives CAIGISPGLAGGGTDTQYF.

This clone is a singleton in its sample. The rearrangement joins TRBV11-2 to TRBJ2-7; 7 bases are shared with TRBD2. The CDR3 contains 16 residues. The V gene end was trimmed by 3 bases and the J gene end by 6 bases; junction bases not matched to a gene: 14. Germline V gene lookup returns CDR1 SGHAT and CDR2 FQNNGV. CDR3: CASSFTSGLDIGEQYF. The CDR3 region has the DNA TGTGCCAGCAGCTTTACCAGCGGACTAGACATAGGCGAGCAGTACTTC.

The chain is built from TRBV27 and TRBJ1-2; TRBD1 matches at 8 bases. Germline V gene lookup returns CDR1 MNHEY and CDR2 SMNVEV (reference sequence). The CDR3 contains 14 residues. The junction had 7 bases not matched to a gene; V was cut back by 10 bases and J by 0 bases. The CDR3 region has the DNA TGTGCCACAGGACAGGGAACAACTAACTATGGCTACACCTTC. Amino acids: CATGQGTTNYGYTF.

This clone was observed once. V and J are TRBV19 and TRBJ1-5, with 9 bases aligning to TRBD1. Germline loops: CDR1 LNHDA, CDR2 SQIVND (reference sequence). The ends lost 5 bases at V and 5 bases at J; junction bases unmatched: 1. The CDR3 has 13 residues. The CDR3 coding sequence is TGTGCCAGTAGTGGGGACAGGGATCAGCCCCAGCATTTT. Protein: CASSGDRDQPQHF.

The rearrangement links TRBV27 to TRBJ1-5, with 12 bases matching TRBD1. This CDR3 has 21 residues. Germline V gene data show CDR1 as MNHEY and CDR2 as SMNVEV (reference sequence). With 8 bases clipped from V and 2 bases from J, the junction kept 22 bases outside the gene matches. The CDR3 is CASQAHPGTGGSTFGNQPQHF. The CDR3 DNA sequence: TGTGCCAGCCAGGCTCATCCCGGGACAGGGGGCTCCACTTTTGGCAATCAGCCCCAGCATTTT.

The chain joins TRBV11-2 to TRBJ2-1, with TRBD2 as a possible D gene (6 bases). Germline CDR1 SGHAT, CDR2 FQNNGV. Trimming removed 5 bases from V and 9 bases from J, with 14 bases in between. The CDR3 totals 13 residues. The CDR3 reads CASSPQTSTEQFF. The CDR3 DNA reads as TGTGCCAGCAGCCCTCAGACTAGTACTGAGCAGTTCTTC. The full variable domain, in which reference TRBV11-2 and TRBJ2-1 provide the parts outside the CDR3, is EAGVAQSPRYKIIEKRQSVAFWCNPISGHATLYWYQQILGQGPKLLIQFQNNGVVDDSQLPKDRFSAERLKGVDSTLKIQPAKLEDSAVYLCASSPQTSTEQFFGPGTRLTVL.

The CDR3 protein is CASSPQGDSPLHF. CDR3 DNA sequence: TGTGCCAGTAGTCCGCAGGGGGATTCACCCCTCCACTTT. The V gene is TRBV19, the J gene TRBJ1-6, with 7 bases matching TRBD1. J gave up 8 bases and V 5 bases, and 3 bases lay outside the gene matches. This CDR3 is 13 amino acids long. The V gene's germline CDR1 is LNHDA and CDR2 SQIVND (reference sequence). The whole variable domain, remainder taken from reference TRBV19 and TRBJ1-6, is DGGITQSPKYLFRKEGQNVTLSCEQNLNHDAMYWYRQDPGQGLRLIYYSQIVNDFQKGDIAEGYSVSREKKESFPLTVTSAQKNPTAFYLCASSPQGDSPLHFGNGTRLTVT.

This clone was observed a handful of times. V is TRBV19 and J is TRBJ2-3; 11 nucleotides match TRBD2. This CDR3 region has 15 residues. The germline V gene has CDR1 LNHDA and CDR2 SQIVND (reference sequence). After removal of 5 bases from V and 3 bases from J, the junction contained 4 bases not matched to a gene. CDR3 loop: CASSPIAGGTDTQYF. Here the CDR3 DNA reads TGTGCCAGTAGTCCCATAGCGGGAGGGACAGATACGCAGTATTTT.

This chain links TRBV14 with TRBJ2-3; 8 bases agree with TRBD2. CDR1 and CDR2 from the germline V gene are SGHDN and FVKESK. There are 17 residues in the CDR3. Losses at the gene ends were 2 bases for V and 1 base for J; bases not matched to a gene: 8. In nucleotides, the CDR3 is TGTGCCAGCAGCCAATGGACTAGCCTATTCCGCACAGATACGCAGTATTTT. Protein: CASSQWTSLFRTDTQYF.

V is TRBV2 and J is TRBJ2-1; D possibly corresponds to TRBD2 (6 bases). The CDR3 is 15 residues long. V dropped 4 bases and J dropped 2 bases, with 12 bases sitting between them. Germline CDR1 is SNHLY and CDR2 is FYNNEI. CDR3 residues: CASSVSGVTYNEQFF. For the CDR3, the DNA is TGTGCCAGCAGTGTCTCGGGAGTGACCTACAATGAGCAGTTCTTC.

This chain joins TRBV9 and TRBJ2-2; 10 nucleotides match TRBD1. The CDR3 spans 16 residues. The V gene end was trimmed by 2 bases and the J gene end by 3 bases; junction bases not matched to a gene: 4. Germline V CDR1 and CDR2: SGDLS, YYNGEE. CDR3 nucleotides: TGTGCCAGCAGCGTGGGACAGGGGCTTGACACCGGGGAGCTGTTTTTT. It is translated as CASSVGQGLDTGELFF.

This clone was seen more than once but under ten times. The CDR3 region is CATIPGQWASPLHF. CDR3 in DNA: TGTGCCACCATCCCGGGACAGTGGGCTTCACCCCTCCACTTT. The V and J genes are TRBV28 and TRBJ1-6; 7 nucleotides align to TRBD1. Trimming cost V 10 bases and J 9 bases; bases outside gene matches: 12. The CDR3 totals 14 residues. Germline CDR1 and CDR2: MDHEN and SYDVKM.

This clone was counted once. This sequence joins TRBV11-3 and TRBJ2-5, with D possibly matching TRBD1 (5 bases). Between the trimmed V and J ends, which lost 6 bases and 2 bases, there was a span of 19 bases. The CDR3 length is 16 residues. CDR1 is SGHNT, CDR2 YENEEA, per germline. The CDR3 coding sequence is TGTGCCAGCAGTTTTGGGGCCGTAAAAGTTCAAGAGACCCAGTACTTC. The encoded protein is CASSFGAVKVQETQYF.

The chain combines TRBV28 with TRBJ1-5; 7 bases align to TRBD1. This CDR3 comprises 14 residues. Germline CDR1 MDHEN, CDR2 SYDVKM. V dropped 8 bases and J dropped 2; count of bases not matched to a gene: 6. The DNA for the CDR3 is TGTGCCAGCTGGACCACAGGGGGCAATCAGCCCCAGCATTTT. Its protein product is CASWTTGGNQPQHF.

This clone was seen a handful of times. V usage is TRBV9 and J usage is TRBJ1-1; D gene unclear. CDR3 size: 14 residues. The ends were cut back, 0 bases at V and 1 base at J, with 7 bases in the middle. CDR1 is SGDLS, CDR2 YYNGEE, per germline. The CDR3 here is CASSVGLGNTEAFF. In nucleotides, the CDR3 is TGTGCCAGCAGCGTAGGGCTAGGGAACACTGAAGCTTTCTTT.

This clone was seen only a few times. This rearrangement joins TRBV5-1 to TRBJ2-2; 7 bases agree with TRBD2. The junction had 3 bases not matched to a gene; V was cut back by 4 bases and J by 0 bases. The CDR3 sequence is 15 residues long. Germline CDR1 and CDR2: SGHRS and YFSETQ. This CDR3 is CASSDGRTNTGELFF. CDR3 nucleotide sequence: TGCGCCAGCAGCGACGGGAGGACGAACACCGGGGAGCTGTTTTTT.